Listed here are 17 T cell receptor beta chains from one sample, sequenced in a study of blood T cell repertoires in COVID-19. Sequenced by immunoSEQ multiplex PCR; TCRdb stores in-frame clones only, minus some. The sample includes around 160,000 clones, roughly 87% seen only once; the top ten take approximately 3.7%. Material for sequencing was PBMCs or T cells enriched from blood (not recorded which). The receptors shown here come from a middle-aged woman who had been exposed to COVID-19.

This chain joins TRBV6-5 and TRBJ2-7; 7 bases match TRBD1. The CDR3 has 15 residues. Germline CDR1 is MNHEY and CDR2 is SVGAGI. Germline trimming cut 5 bases from V and 4 bases from J; bases unmatched to any gene: 11. The CDR3 protein is CASSRRQGSGYEQYF. The CDR3 region has the DNA TGTGCCAGCAGTCGACGACAGGGCAGTGGGTACGAGCAGTACTTC.

This chain uses TRBV19 with TRBJ1-5; TRBD1 aligns across 8 bases. This CDR3 has 16 residues. V shed 5 bases and J 6 bases; nucleotides not matched to a gene: 12. CDR1 and CDR2 from the germline V gene are LNHDA and SQIVND (reference sequence). This CDR3 reads CASSVWGRGPSQPQHF. DNA of the CDR3: TGTGCCAGTAGTGTCTGGGGCAGGGGGCCGAGTCAGCCCCAGCATTTT.

V and J are TRBV10-3 and TRBJ1-5, with D hard to call. The ends were cut back, 0 bases at V and 4 bases at J, with 4 bases in the middle. Germline values: CDR1 ENHRY, CDR2 SYGVKD. This CDR3 contains 13 residues. The CDR3 region is CAISESRNQPQHF. CDR3 nucleotide sequence: TGTGCCATCAGTGAGTCGCGTAATCAGCCCCAGCATTTT.

The J gene is TRBJ2-2, the V gene TRBV7-2; 7 bases are shared with TRBD1. The CDR3 loop spans 18 amino acids. The ends lost 5 bases at V and 7 bases at J; junction bases unmatched: 19. Germline V gene lookup returns CDR1 SGHTA and CDR2 FQGNSA. CDR3: CASSPFFGTGEYDGELFF. CDR3 nucleotide sequence: TGTGCCAGCAGCCCCTTCTTTGGTACAGGGGAATATGACGGGGAGCTGTTTTTT.

This chain joins TRBV9 and TRBJ1-6, with 7 bases aligning to TRBD1. With V trimmed by 0 bases and J by 7 bases, 4 bases remained unmatched. CDR1 and CDR2 from the germline V gene are SGDLS and YYNGEE. The CDR3 contains 15 residues. CDR3 coding DNA: TGTGCCAGCAGCGTAGAGACAGGGCGAAATTCACCCCTCCACTTT. It yields the protein CASSVETGRNSPLHF.

This clone appeared a few times. The chain recombines TRBV14 with TRBJ1-1, with D maybe TRBD1 (5 bases). V gave up 0 bases and J gave up 3 bases, with 11 bases separating them. The germline V gene has CDR1 SGHDN and CDR2 FVKESK. The CDR3 has 15 residues. The CDR3 here is CASSQEEGWDTEAFF. CDR3 coding DNA: TGTGCCAGCAGCCAAGAGGAGGGGTGGGACACTGAAGCTTTCTTT.

The chain carries TRBV19 and TRBJ2-7; D perhaps matches TRBD2 (6 bases). Looked up from germline, CDR1 is LNHDA and CDR2 is SQIVND (reference sequence). This CDR3 is built from 17 residues. The V end lost 2 bases, the J end lost 1 base, and 18 bases lay between the germline ends. The CDR3 sequence is CASSIRSGAGDSYEQYF. CDR3 DNA: TGTGCCAGTAGTATAAGGTCGGGAGCGGGCGATTCCTACGAGCAGTACTTC.

This sequence joins TRBV9 and TRBJ2-2; tentatively, D is TRBD2 (5 bases). V was clipped by 0 bases and J by 5 bases, with 14 bases between them. The CDR3 has 16 residues. CDR1 SGDLS and CDR2 YYNGEE come from the germline V gene. In DNA form, the CDR3 reads TGTGCCAGCAGCGTAGCTCGGTTCGGGAATACCGGGGAGCTGTTTTTT. Translated, it gives CASSVARFGNTGELFF.

This clone was found a few times. V and J are TRBV18 and TRBJ1-1; D is unresolved. The CDR3 loop spans 11 amino acids. The V end lost 4 bases, the J end lost 4 bases, and 4 bases lay between the germline ends. CDR1 and CDR2 (germline): KGHSH, LQKENI. CDR3 amino acids: CASSQRTEAFF. The CDR3, as DNA: TGTGCCAGCTCACAGCGCACTGAAGCTTTCTTT.

The chain has TRBV5-6 and TRBJ2-6; maybe TRBD1 (6 bases). This CDR3 has 18 residues. V was pared by 3 bases and J by 0 bases, with 16 bases between. CDR1 and CDR2 (germline): SGHDT, YYEEEE. As DNA, the CDR3 is TGTGCCAGCAGCTACCGGACAGCAGGCTACTCTGGGGCCAACGTCCTGACTTTC. As protein: CASSYRTAGYSGANVLTF.

The chain uses TRBV4-3 and TRBJ2-3, with D possibly being TRBD2 (5 bases). CDR1 LGHNA and CDR2 YSLEER come from the germline V gene. This CDR3 has 15 residues. Deletions cut 0 bases from V and 1 base from J, with 8 bases between. CDR3 sequence (DNA): TGCGCCAGCAGCCAAGATGGGGAGCGCACAGATACGCAGTATTTT. Its translation: CASSQDGERTDTQYF.

The chain is built from TRBV10-1 and TRBJ1-1; D gene unclear. Germline CDR1 reads WNHNN; CDR2 reads SYGVQD (reference sequence). The CDR3 spans 15 residues. Trimming removed 7 bases from V and 1 base from J, with 16 bases in between. The chain's CDR3 is CASKRKQPKNTEAFF. The CDR3 DNA follows: TGCGCCAGCAAAAGGAAACAGCCCAAGAACACTGAAGCTTTCTTT.

The chain has TRBV4-3 and TRBJ2-7; possible D gene TRBD1, 6 bases. The V gene lost 3 bases and the J gene lost 3 bases, with 12 bases spanning the gap. Germline V gene lookup returns CDR1 LGHNA and CDR2 YSLEER. The CDR3 contains 14 residues. The CDR3 protein is CASSHRGGNYEQYF. The CDR3 DNA follows: TGCGCCAGCAGCCATCGAGGGGGTAACTACGAGCAGTACTTC.

This chain connects TRBV6-6 to TRBJ2-3, with D perhaps TRBD2 (6 bases). Trimming took 6 bases from V and 3 from J, leaving 16 bases between them. CDR3 length equals 15 residues. Per germline, CDR1 MNHNY and CDR2 SVGAGI (reference sequence). The CDR3 DNA sequence: TGTGCCAGCAGGCCGACTAGTTGGGTAACAGATACGCAGTATTTT. This encodes CASRPTSWVTDTQYF.

This chain connects TRBV6-5 to TRBJ2-7; 8 bases match TRBD2. Germline trimming cut 10 bases from V and 5 bases from J; bases unmatched to any gene: 10. Germline assignment: CDR1 MNHEY and CDR2 SVGAGI. CDR3 length: 13 amino acids. The CDR3 DNA sequence: TGTGCCACCCGCTTGGGACTAGACCACGAGCAGTACTTC. It yields the protein CATRLGLDHEQYF.

The chain employs TRBV29-1 and TRBJ2-3, with 8 bases that match TRBD2. CDR1 and CDR2 (germline): SQVTM, ANQGSEA. The V and J ends lost 1 base and 3 bases, in that order; junction bases with no gene match: 9. The CDR3 loop spans 16 amino acids. The CDR3 here is CSVEGIERGTTDTQYF. CDR3 DNA: TGCAGCGTTGAAGGGATAGAGCGGGGGACAACAGATACGCAGTATTTT.

This clone was detected a few times. The CDR3 DNA is TGTGCCAGCAGTGAAGGACCGGGACAGCCCTATAATTCACCCCTCCACTTT. Translating it yields CASSEGPGQPYNSPLHF. The chain recombines TRBV2 with TRBJ1-6, with TRBD1 identical over 7 bases. Germline V gene data show CDR1 as SNHLY and CDR2 as FYNNEI. The V gene end was trimmed by 1 base and the J gene end by 2 bases; junction bases not matched to a gene: 5. This CDR3 region has 17 residues.